This TCR beta chain was captured by sequencing in a study of beta chain features in type 1 diabetes. Looking at the study overall: All samples combined gave roughly 100 million sorted cells for examination. Study-wide points: PCR could preferentially amplify shorter templates, alike in patients and controls. A closer apparent resemblance between naive, central memory and Treg TCRB repertoires was seen in patients than in healthy donors.

The count of this clone is one. What it binds is not known. Expressed TCRB transcripts got sequenced, as all isolated RNA was reverse transcribed. Using immunoSEQ multiplex PCR, the repertoire was profiled, and TCRdb retains in-frame clones only, with some absent. The sample records under 400,000 clones, around a fifth being singletons. There are 13 residues in the CDR3. V was cut by 5 bases and J by 5 bases, with 12 bases left in between. Germline-derived CDR1 and CDR2 are SEHNR and FQNEAQ (reference sequence). The receptor was derived from a young woman in good health. The chain links TRBV7-9 to TRBJ1-1, with D perhaps matching TRBD1 (5 bases). Sequenced: naive CD4+ T cells from blood. The CDR3 reads CASSPGGETEAFF. The CDR3 bases are TGTGCCAGCAGCCCTGGGGGGGAGACTGAAGCTTTCTTT.